Listed here are 21 T cell receptor beta chains from one sample, sequenced in a study of molecular identifiers for immune sequencing clone quantification. In TCRdb, the PCR reads were re-called with MiXCR into one record per CDR3 protein. Here the sample spans just over 40,000 distinct CDR3 sequences, about a fifth being singletons. Sequenced input: naive CD8+ T cells from blood, with Jurkat cell RNA spiked in. Subset of the sample: FACS-sorted CD8+CD4-CCR7+CD45RA+ naive T cells. These TCRs come from a human donor in good health. Some libraries in this study had Jurkat cell RNA spiked in.

This clonotype was seen many times. The chain combines TRBV6-2 or TRBV6-3 with TRBJ1-5; tentative D call: TRBD1 (6 bases). Germline CDR1 is MNHEY and CDR2 is SVGEGT. CDR3 length: 13 residues. Trimming pared 5 bases from V and 4 bases from J, leaving 9 bases between. The CDR3 coding sequence is TGTGCCAGCAGTCCACAGGGTAATCAGCCCCAGCATTTT. Translated, it gives CASSPQGNQPQHF.

Ten or more counts support this clonotype. The genes are TRBV27 and TRBJ2-5, with D tentatively TRBD2 (6 bases). CDR1 is MNHEY and CDR2 is SMNVEV in the germline V gene (reference sequence). V shed 6 bases and J shed 7 bases, with 27 bases lying between them. This CDR3 is 17 amino acids long. The CDR3 protein is CASSLTRSFARGGTQYF. CDR3 sequence (DNA): TGTGCCAGCAGCCTGACTAGATCCTTCGCAAGAGGAGGGACCCAGTACTTC.

A single count supports this clonotype. This sequence joins TRBV10-2 and TRBJ2-1; no definite D call. The CDR3 is 11 residues long. V was trimmed by 4 bases and J by 13 bases, leaving 11 bases between them. CDR1 is WSHSY, CDR2 SAAADI, per germline. CDR3 coding DNA: TGCGCCAGCAGTGTGGGCCACCTCCAGTTCTTC. Residues: CASSVGHLQFF.

This clonotype was counted ten times or more. The chain carries TRBV6-2 or TRBV6-3 and TRBJ2-1; D gene uncertain. The CDR3 is 13 residues long. V was clipped by 6 bases and J by 4 bases, with 10 bases between them. CDR1 is MNHEY and CDR2 is SVGEGT in the germline V gene. The CDR3 is CASSPTPYNEQFF. CDR3 DNA: TGTGCCAGCAGCCCGACTCCGTACAATGAGCAGTTCTTC.

The gene calls are TRBV5-4 and TRBJ1-1; no firm D call. Trimming took off 0 bases at V and 2 bases at J, with 11 bases between the two ends. The germline V gene has CDR1 SGHNT and CDR2 YYREEE (reference sequence). There are 15 residues in the CDR3. Here the CDR3 DNA reads TGTGCCAGCAGCTTGGATAGGTCACCCAACACTGAAGCTTTCTTT. Amino acid sequence: CASSLDRSPNTEAFF.

This chain joins TRBV28 and TRBJ2-7, with 9 bases lining up with TRBD2. Germline V lookup: CDR1 MDHEN, CDR2 SYDVKM. The CDR3 is made up of 17 amino acids. V shed 7 bases and J 2 bases; nucleotides not matched to a gene: 15. DNA of the CDR3: TGTGCCAGCACCTTGGGACTGTTTAGCGGGAGAGCCTACGAGCAGTACTTC. Protein product: CASTLGLFSGRAYEQYF.

This clonotype was seen many times. The chain has TRBV9 and TRBJ2-5; perhaps TRBD2 as D (5 bases). Trimming cost V 3 bases and J 13 bases, with 31 bases left between them. The CDR3 is 17 residues long. Germline V gene data show CDR1 as SGDLS and CDR2 as YYNGEE. CDR3 sequence (DNA): TGTGCCAGCAGCGGCGAGGGCGGGTGGCAGGCAACCCACACGTTGTACTTC. Its translation is CASSGEGGWQATHTLYF.

In this sample, this clonotype turned up many times. The rearrangement joins TRBV6-5 to TRBJ2-2; tentative D call: TRBD2 (6 bases). CDR1 and CDR2 from the germline V gene are MNHEY and SVGAGI. CDR3 length: 16 residues. V lost 0 bases, J lost 0 bases, and 8 bases lay in between. CDR3 protein: CASSYSSGSNTGELFF. In nucleotides, the CDR3 is TGTGCCAGCAGTTACTCGAGCGGGTCGAACACCGGGGAGCTGTTTTTT.

This clonotype was detected ten times or more. The chain combines TRBV7-2 with TRBJ2-1; D gene uncertain. Germline CDR1 and CDR2: SGHTA and FQGNSA. Between the trimmed V and J ends, which lost 2 bases and 4 bases, there was a span of 3 bases. This CDR3 is 12 amino acids long. The CDR3 is CASSLRYNEQFF. The CDR3 nucleotides are TGTGCCAGCAGCTTAAGGTACAATGAGCAGTTCTTC.

This clonotype occurred many times. The chain links TRBV2 to TRBJ2-7; 8 positions match TRBD2. Germline CDR1 reads SNHLY; CDR2 reads FYNNEI. The CDR3 length is 13 residues. J lost 4 bases, V lost 4 bases, and 3 bases had no gene match. For the CDR3, the DNA is TGTGCCAGCAGTGGGGGACTAGGTTACGAGCAGTACTTC. Translating it yields CASSGGLGYEQYF.

In this sample, this clonotype is medium-sized. The rearrangement joins TRBV6-2 or TRBV6-3 to TRBJ1-2; no reliable D call. CDR1 is MNHEY, CDR2 SVGEGT, per germline. Trimming pared 6 bases from V and 4 bases from J, leaving 12 bases between. CDR3 size: 13 residues. The CDR3 DNA follows: TGTGCCAGCAGGGACGGAGCTGTCTATGGCTACACCTTC. It is translated as CASRDGAVYGYTF.

In this sample, this clonotype turned up a few times. V gene TRBV7-9 combines with J gene TRBJ2-5, with 8 bases that match TRBD2. After removal of 4 bases from V and 4 bases from J, the junction contained 5 bases not matched to a gene. This CDR3 is 14 amino acids long. CDR1 is SEHNR and CDR2 is FQNEAQ in the germline V gene (reference sequence). The CDR3 loop is CASSSGGGPETQYF. In DNA form, the CDR3 reads TGTGCCAGCAGCTCCGGGGGGGGCCCAGAGACCCAGTACTTC.

At least ten counts were recorded for this clonotype. The rearrangement uses TRBV7-8 and TRBJ2-1; 7 positions agree with TRBD2. V gave up 5 bases and J gave up 7 bases; unmatched junction bases: 11. The CDR3 runs to 15 residues. Germline lookup yields CDR1 SGHVS and CDR2 FQNEAQ. CDR3 region: CASSGTGLSENEQFF. The CDR3 coding sequence is TGTGCCAGCAGCGGCACGGGACTATCAGAAAATGAGCAGTTCTTC. The full variable domain, rest sourced from reference TRBV7-8 and TRBJ2-1, is GAGVSQSPRYKVAKRGQDVALRCDPISGHVSLFWYQQALGQGPEFLTYFQNEAQLDKSGLPSDRFFAERPEGSVSTLKIQRTQQEDSAVYLCASSGTGLSENEQFFGPGTRLTVL.

In the case of this clonotype: A much larger clone sits a single nucleotide away, making a read error possible. V is TRBV7-8 and J is TRBJ2-2; TRBD2 matches at 12 bases. This CDR3 has 16 amino acids. Per germline, CDR1 SGHVS and CDR2 FQNEAQ. The CDR3 DNA is TGTGCCAACAGCTCCGCTAGCGGGAGGGCCTTGGGGGAGCTGTTTTTT. Encoded protein: CANSSASGRALGELFF.

The sample holds many counts of this clonotype. This chain uses TRBV12-3 or TRBV12-4 with TRBJ1-2, with D uncertain. CDR3 length: 12 residues. V was shortened by 3 bases and J by 10 bases, with 12 bases between the two germline ends. CDR3: CASSFGSSLYTF. DNA of the CDR3: TGTGCCAGCAGTTTTGGGAGTTCACTCTACACCTTC.

This clonotype was counted many times. The rearrangement uses TRBV5-1 and TRBJ1-1; D call uncertain. Germline CDR1 is SGHRS and CDR2 is YFSETQ. V gave up 5 bases and J gave up 6 bases, with 17 bases separating them. CDR3 size: 14 residues. In DNA form, the CDR3 reads TGCGCCAGCAGGGAGGGATCCCTCGCGCCTGAAGCTTTCTTT. It yields the protein CASREGSLAPEAFF.

Many counts were recorded for this clonotype. The V call is TRBV4-3, the J call TRBJ2-1; D uncertain. The V gene lost 0 bases and the J gene lost 9 bases, with 6 bases spanning the gap. In germline, CDR1 is LGHNA, CDR2 YSLEER. The CDR3 has 12 amino acids. The CDR3 region has the DNA TGCGCCAGCAGCCAAGATGGTAGTGAGCAGTTCTTC. It encodes CASSQDGSEQFF.

This clonotype occurred a few times. The chain uses TRBV5-1 and TRBJ1-1, with a weak D call TRBD1 (6 bases). Trimming shortened V by 1 base and J by 5 bases, and 12 bases separated the two germline ends. The CDR3 is made up of 14 amino acids. Germline V gene data show CDR1 as SGHRS and CDR2 as YFSETQ. In DNA, the CDR3 is TGCGCCAGCAGCTTGCGGGGGCCCCGAACTGAAGCTTTCTTT. It yields the protein CASSLRGPRTEAFF.

This clonotype was seen at least ten times. The V gene is TRBV10-3, the J gene TRBJ2-1, with D possibly TRBD2 on 6 matching bases. The length of the CDR3 is 15 residues. Trimming removed 6 bases from V and 1 base from J, with 13 bases in between. CDR1 is ENHRY, CDR2 SYGVKD, per germline. The CDR3 region is CAIREGQRSYNEQFF. The DNA of the CDR3 is TGTGCCATCAGGGAGGGCCAAAGATCCTACAATGAGCAGTTCTTC.

The chain uses TRBV4-3 and TRBJ2-2, with TRBD2 matching 8 bases. This CDR3 spans 17 amino acids. J was trimmed by 3 bases and V by 0 bases; bases with no gene match: 6. Germline CDR1 is LGHNA and CDR2 is YSLEER. The CDR3 region has the DNA TGCGCCAGCAGCCAAGATCGGGAGGGGTTCGACACCGGGGAGCTGTTTTTT. It codes for CASSQDREGFDTGELFF.

On this clonotype itself: A much larger clone is a single base away; this may be a read error. The J gene is TRBJ2-3, the V gene TRBV7-9, with D tentatively TRBD1 (6 bases). The CDR3 covers 13 residues. The ends were cut back, 7 bases at V and 2 bases at J, with 10 bases in the middle. CDR1 SEHNR and CDR2 FQNEAQ come from the germline V gene (reference sequence). The CDR3 nucleotides read TGTGCCAGCAACCAGGGGAACACAGATACGCAGTATTTT. Translated, it gives CASNQGNTDTQYF.